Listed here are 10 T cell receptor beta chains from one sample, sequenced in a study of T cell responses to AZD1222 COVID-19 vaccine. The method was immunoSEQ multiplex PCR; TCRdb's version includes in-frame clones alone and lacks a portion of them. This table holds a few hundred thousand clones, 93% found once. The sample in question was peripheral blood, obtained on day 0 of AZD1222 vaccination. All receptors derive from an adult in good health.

The chain's CDR3 is CAREVGAFF. CDR3 coding DNA: TGTGCCCGGGAAGTAGGAGCTTTCTTT. The chain employs TRBV30 and TRBJ1-1; D ambiguous. CDR1 is GTSNPN and CDR2 is SVGIG in the germline V gene (reference sequence). Trimming removed 8 bases from V and 10 bases from J, with 11 bases in between. The CDR3 is 9 amino acids.

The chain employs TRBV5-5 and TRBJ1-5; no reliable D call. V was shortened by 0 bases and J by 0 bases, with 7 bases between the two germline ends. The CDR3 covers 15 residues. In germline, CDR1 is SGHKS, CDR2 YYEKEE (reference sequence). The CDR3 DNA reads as TGTGCCAGCAGCTTGGCGGCGTATAGCAATCAGCCCCAGCATTTT. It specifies CASSLAAYSNQPQHF. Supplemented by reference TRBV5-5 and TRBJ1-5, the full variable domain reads DAGVTQSPTHLIKTRGQQVTLRCSPISGHKSVSWYQQVLGQGPQFIFQYYEKEERGRGNFPDRFSARQFPNYSSELNVNALLLGDSALYLCASSLAAYSNQPQHFGDGTRLSIL.

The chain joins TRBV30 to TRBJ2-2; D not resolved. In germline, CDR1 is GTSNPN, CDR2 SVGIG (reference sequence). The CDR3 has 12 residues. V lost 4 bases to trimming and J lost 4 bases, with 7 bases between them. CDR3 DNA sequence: TGTGCCTGGAACCGACTCACCGGGGAGCTGTTTTTT. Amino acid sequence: CAWNRLTGELFF.

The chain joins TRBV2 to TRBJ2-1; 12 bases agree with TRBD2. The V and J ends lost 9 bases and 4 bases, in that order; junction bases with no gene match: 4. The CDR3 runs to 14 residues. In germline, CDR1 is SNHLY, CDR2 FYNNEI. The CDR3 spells CARSTSGGYNEQFF. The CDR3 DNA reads TGTGCCAGATCGACTAGCGGGGGATACAATGAGCAGTTCTTC.

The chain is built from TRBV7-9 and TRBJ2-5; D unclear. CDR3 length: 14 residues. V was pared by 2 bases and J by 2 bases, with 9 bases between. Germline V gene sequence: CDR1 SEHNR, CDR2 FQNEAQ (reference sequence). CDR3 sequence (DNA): TGTGCCAGCAGCTTAATGGGCCGTCAAGAGACCCAGTACTTC. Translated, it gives CASSLMGRQETQYF.

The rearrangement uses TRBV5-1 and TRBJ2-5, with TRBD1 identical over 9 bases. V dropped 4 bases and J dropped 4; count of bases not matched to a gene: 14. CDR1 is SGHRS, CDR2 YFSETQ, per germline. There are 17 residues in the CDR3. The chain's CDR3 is CASSAGTGPGARETQYF. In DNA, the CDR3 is TGCGCCAGCAGCGCCGGGACAGGGCCCGGAGCTAGAGAGACCCAGTACTTC.

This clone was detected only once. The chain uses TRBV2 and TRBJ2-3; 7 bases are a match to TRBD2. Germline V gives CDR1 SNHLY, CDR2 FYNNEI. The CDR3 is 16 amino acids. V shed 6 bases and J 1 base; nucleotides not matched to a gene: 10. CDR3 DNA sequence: TGTGCCAGCAGGAGGGGAGGGCCCCGCGGCACAGATACGCAGTATTTT. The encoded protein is CASRRGGPRGTDTQYF.

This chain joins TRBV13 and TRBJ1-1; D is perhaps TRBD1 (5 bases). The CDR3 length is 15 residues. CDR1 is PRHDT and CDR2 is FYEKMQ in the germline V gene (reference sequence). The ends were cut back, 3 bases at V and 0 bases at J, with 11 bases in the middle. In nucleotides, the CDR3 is TGTGCCAGCAGCTTTCCCTGGACATTGAACACTGAAGCTTTCTTT. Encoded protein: CASSFPWTLNTEAFF.

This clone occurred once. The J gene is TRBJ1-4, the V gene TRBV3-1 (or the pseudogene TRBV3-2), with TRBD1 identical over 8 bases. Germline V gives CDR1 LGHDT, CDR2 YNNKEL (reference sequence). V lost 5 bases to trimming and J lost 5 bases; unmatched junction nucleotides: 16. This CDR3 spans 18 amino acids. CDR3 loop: CASSSWAHRGNSNEKLFF. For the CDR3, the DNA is TGTGCCAGCAGCTCATGGGCTCACAGGGGGAACTCCAATGAAAAACTGTTTTTT.

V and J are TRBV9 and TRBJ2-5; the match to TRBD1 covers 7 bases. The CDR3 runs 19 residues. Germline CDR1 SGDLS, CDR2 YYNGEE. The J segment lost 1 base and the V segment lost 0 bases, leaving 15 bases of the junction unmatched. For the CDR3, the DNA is TGTGCCAGCAGCGTAGCTGCCGGATCGACAGGGATTAGCCAAGAGACCCAGTACTTC. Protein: CASSVAAGSTGISQETQYF.